The next 24 T cell receptor beta chains were all read from a single sample in a study of T cells after yellow fever vaccination. MiXCR, applied by TCRdb to the 5' RACE reads, yields one record per CDR3 protein. The sample consists of about 50,000 distinct CDR3 sequences, 7% to 9% of them appearing once. The source was CD8+ T cells sorted from PBMCs, collected roughly 14 days after the first yellow fever vaccination. These receptors originate from a man aged 18 to 35 who received the YFV17D yellow fever vaccine.

This clonotype was seen a handful of times. The J gene is TRBJ2-7, the V gene TRBV5-1, with D possibly matching TRBD1 (6 bases). V was shortened by 1 base and J by 3 bases, with 8 bases between the two germline ends. The CDR3 runs 13 residues. Germline V gene sequence: CDR1 SGHRS, CDR2 YFSETQ. The CDR3 bases are TGCGCCAGCAGCTTGATGACAGGCTACGAGCAGTACTTC. Translated, it gives CASSLMTGYEQYF.

This clonotype has a count of ten or more. V gene TRBV18 combines with J gene TRBJ2-7; D unclear. The V and J ends lost 2 bases and 2 bases respectively, with 13 bases between them. Germline assignment: CDR1 KGHSH and CDR2 LQKENI. This CDR3 comprises 15 residues. The CDR3, as DNA: TGTGCCAGCTCACCAACCTCTCCGCGGCCCTACGAGCAGTACGTC. It specifies CASSPTSPRPYEQYV.

This clonotype was picked up many times. The V and J genes are TRBV2 and TRBJ2-7; D call uncertain. The ends were cut back, 4 bases at V and 3 bases at J, with 4 bases in the middle. Germline V gene sequence: CDR1 SNHLY, CDR2 FYNNEI. The CDR3 loop spans 11 amino acids. In DNA form, the CDR3 reads TGTGCCAGCAGTGCCCGCTACGAGCAGTACTTC. Encoded protein: CASSARYEQYF.

This clonotype was picked up a small number of times. The chain uses TRBV5-6 and TRBJ2-7, with unresolved D. The germline V and J ends were trimmed by 0 bases and 0 bases, with 10 bases remaining between them. This CDR3 is built from 15 residues. Germline CDR1 is SGHDT and CDR2 is YYEEEE. The CDR3 region has the DNA TGTGCCAGCAGCTTGGGCTCCAGGAGCTCCTACGAGCAGTACTTC. This sequence encodes CASSLGSRSSYEQYF. Complete variable domain (other parts from reference TRBV5-6 and TRBJ2-7): DAGVTQSPTHLIKTRGQQVTLRCSPKSGHDTVSWYQQALGQGPQFIFQYYEEEERQRGNFPDRFSGHQFPNYSSELNVNALLLGDSALYLCASSLGSRSSYEQYFGPGTRLTVT.

This clonotype occurred many times. The rearrangement uses TRBV3-1 and TRBJ2-2; D is unresolved. Per the germline V gene, CDR1 is LGHDT and CDR2 is YNNKEL (reference sequence). Trimming left V 3 bases short and J 1 base short, with 6 bases between. This CDR3 is 14 amino acids long. In nucleotides, the CDR3 is TGTGCCAGCAGCCATAGTGAGAACACCGGGGAGCTGTTTTTT. Protein: CASSHSENTGELFF.

A note on this clonotype: Since a much larger clone is just one base distant, this may be a read error. The CDR3 reads CDSSQDPPGTGTDTQYF. Here the CDR3 DNA reads TGCGACAGCAGCCAAGATCCTCCGGGGACGGGGACAGATACGCAGTATTTT. V and J are TRBV4-1 and TRBJ2-3; tentatively, D is TRBD1 or TRBD2 (5 bases each). The CDR3 is made up of 17 amino acids. In germline, CDR1 is MGHRA, CDR2 YSYEKL.

This clonotype has ten or more counts. The chain employs TRBV11-2 and TRBJ2-2; 9 nucleotides match TRBD2. Germline lookup yields CDR1 SGHAT and CDR2 FQNNGV. The junction had 10 bases not matched to a gene; V was cut back by 6 bases and J by 2 bases. The CDR3 length is 17 residues. CDR3 DNA: TGTGCCAGCAGTCAAGTAGCGGGGGTCCTTAACACCGGGGAGCTGTTTTTT. It translates to CASSQVAGVLNTGELFF.

A few counts support this clonotype. It may be a read error: a sequence one base away is much more abundant. The rearrangement joins TRBV6-1 to TRBJ1-1; D perhaps matches TRBD1 (5 bases). CDR3 length: 15 amino acids. Trimming stripped 7 bases from V and 6 bases from J, with 21 bases between. Looked up from germline, CDR1 is MNHNS and CDR2 is SASEGT. The CDR3 nucleotides read TGTGCCAGCAAGGGGACTTTGGGGGTCAGTGCTGAAGCTTTCTTT. Translating it yields CASKGTLGVSAEAFF.

This clonotype was found many times. The chain has TRBV5-1 and TRBJ1-3; D is possibly TRBD1 (5 bases). The CDR3 consists of 16 residues. Trimming left V 0 bases short and J 3 bases short, with 13 bases between. Germline V gives CDR1 SGHRS, CDR2 YFSETQ. CDR3 coding DNA: TGCGCCAGCAGCTTGGATGGGGGAAGTCTTGGAAACACCATATATTTT. The encoded protein is CASSLDGGSLGNTIYF.

Ten or more counts support this clonotype. The chain uses TRBV7-6 and TRBJ2-3; 16 bases agree with TRBD2. Germline assignment: CDR1 SGHVS and CDR2 FNYEAQ. The junction had 10 bases not matched to a gene; V was cut back by 5 bases and J by 2 bases. CDR3 size: 19 residues. Here the CDR3 reads CASSLGTSGGAINTDTQYF. CDR3 nucleotide sequence: TGTGCCAGCAGCCTCGGGACTAGCGGGGGGGCGATTAACACAGATACGCAGTATTTT.

This clonotype came up many times. The chain uses TRBV20-1 and TRBJ1-2; 8 positions agree with TRBD1. J gave up 6 bases and V 2 bases, and 14 bases lay outside the gene matches. The CDR3 contains 16 residues. Germline lookup yields CDR1 DFQATT and CDR2 SNEGSKA (reference sequence). CDR3: CSARWTGRALMDGYTF. In DNA, the CDR3 is TGCAGTGCTAGATGGACAGGGAGGGCGTTGATGGATGGCTACACCTTC.

This clonotype was found many times. The chain has TRBV5-6 and TRBJ1-1; no definite D call. Germline V lookup: CDR1 SGHDT, CDR2 YYEEEE. The CDR3 loop spans 13 amino acids. Between the trimmed V and J ends, which lost 4 bases and 4 bases, there was a span of 11 bases. The CDR3 region is CASSLGWPTEAFF. Here the CDR3 DNA reads TGTGCCAGCAGCCTAGGTTGGCCCACTGAAGCTTTCTTT.

This clonotype was seen repeatedly, ten times or more. The V and J genes are TRBV5-4 and TRBJ1-6; 7 positions agree with TRBD1. Unmatched junction bases numbered 8, after V lost 5 bases and J lost 6 bases. The CDR3 spans 15 residues. The germline gives CDR1 SGHNT, CDR2 YYREEE (reference sequence). This CDR3 reads CASRRWGTANSPLHF. The CDR3 DNA is TGTGCCAGCAGGCGGTGGGGGACAGCTAATTCACCCCTCCACTTT.

This clonotype has more than one count but fewer than ten. The rearrangement links TRBV5-1 to TRBJ2-7, with D possibly matching TRBD1 (5 bases). Germline V gives CDR1 SGHRS, CDR2 YFSETQ. The length of the CDR3 is 12 residues. The V gene lost 4 bases and the J gene lost 5 bases, with 10 bases spanning the gap. The DNA of the CDR3 is TGCGCCAGCAGCGGACAAGGCGACGAGCAGTACTTC. Amino acid sequence: CASSGQGDEQYF.

This clonotype was seen a handful of times. The chain is built from TRBV7-2 and TRBJ2-7; D is perhaps TRBD1 (5 bases). The CDR3 loop spans 16 amino acids. Germline V gives CDR1 SGHTA, CDR2 FQGNSA. V gave up 0 bases and J gave up 0 bases, with 12 bases separating them. The DNA for the CDR3 is TGTGCCAGCAGCTTAGCTGGGGCAGAGAGCTCCTACGAGCAGTACTTC. This sequence encodes CASSLAGAESSYEQYF. Full variable domain (rest looked up from reference TRBV7-2 and TRBJ2-7): GAGVSQSPSNKVTEKGKDVELRCDPISGHTALYWYRQSLGQGLEFLIYFQGNSAPDKSGLPSDRFSAERTGGSVSTLTIQRTQQEDSAVYLCASSLAGAESSYEQYFGPGTRLTVT.

This clonotype was recorded at least ten times. The J gene is TRBJ2-7, the V gene TRBV4-3; 8 positions agree with TRBD1. In germline, CDR1 is LGHNA, CDR2 YSLEER. This CDR3 is built from 16 residues. With V trimmed by 4 bases and J by 2 bases, 10 bases remained unmatched. This chain's CDR3 is CASSLRQGRIPYEQYV. CDR3 nucleotide sequence: TGCGCCAGCAGCCTCCGACAGGGGAGAATCCCCTACGAGCAGTACGTC.

In this sample, this clonotype turned up many times. The chain joins TRBV4-1 to TRBJ2-5; D ambiguous. The CDR3 has 15 residues. Between the trimmed V and J ends, which lost 0 bases and 1 base, there was a span of 9 bases. Germline-derived CDR1 and CDR2 are MGHRA and YSYEKL. The CDR3 bases are TGCGCCAGCAGCCAAGAAGGCAGGCTCCAAGAGACCCAGTACTTC. Encoded protein: CASSQEGRLQETQYF.

This clonotype was counted many times. This chain connects TRBV5-1 to TRBJ2-7; D call uncertain. Trimming took 0 bases from V and 5 from J, leaving 9 bases between them. The CDR3 is 13 residues long. From germline, CDR1 is SGHRS and CDR2 YFSETQ. This chain's CDR3 is CASSLALPDEQYF. As DNA, the CDR3 is TGCGCCAGCAGCTTGGCCCTCCCAGACGAGCAGTACTTC.

V is TRBV7-9 and J is TRBJ2-3; D is ambiguous. Germline CDR1 reads SEHNR; CDR2 reads FQNEAQ (reference sequence). Deletions cut 5 bases from V and 7 bases from J, with 7 bases between. CDR3 length: 11 amino acids. CDR3 DNA sequence: TGTGCCAGCAGCACCTCAAATACGCAGTATTTT. Protein sequence: CASSTSNTQYF.

This clonotype was recorded many times. This chain joins TRBV6-5 and TRBJ2-7; no firm D call. The CDR3 has 11 residues. Germline V CDR1 and CDR2: MNHEY, SVGAGI. The V gene lost 5 bases and the J gene lost 3 bases, with 5 bases spanning the gap. CDR3 in amino acids: CASSSRYEQYF. CDR3 DNA: TGTGCCAGCAGTAGCCGCTACGAGCAGTACTTC.

In its sample, this clonotype was seen many times. The V and J genes are TRBV19 and TRBJ2-2; perhaps TRBD2 as D (5 bases). Trimming cost V 7 bases and J 0 bases, with 9 bases left between them. This CDR3 is 14 amino acids long. Germline CDR1 and CDR2: LNHDA and SQIVND (reference sequence). CDR3 loop: CASTPGANTGELFF. CDR3 sequence (DNA): TGTGCCAGTACACCCGGGGCGAACACCGGGGAGCTGTTTTTT.

In its sample, this clonotype was seen many times. V usage is TRBV24-1 and J usage is TRBJ2-1; D uncertain. The CDR3 runs to 15 residues. CDR1 and CDR2 (germline): KGHDR, SFDVKD. Trimming removed 1 base from V and 2 bases from J, with 8 bases in between. The CDR3 DNA reads as TGTGCCACCAGTGATTTCCTCGGACCCTACAATGAGCAGTTCTTC. As protein: CATSDFLGPYNEQFF.

The sample holds many counts of this clonotype. V and J are TRBV6-5 and TRBJ2-6; D is possibly TRBD1 (5 bases). In germline, CDR1 is MNHEY, CDR2 SVGAGI. Trimming shortened V by 2 bases and J by 7 bases, and 6 bases separated the two germline ends. The CDR3 covers 13 residues. In nucleotides, the CDR3 is TGTGCCAGCAGTTACCAGGGCGCCAACGTCCTGACTTTC. It translates to CASSYQGANVLTF.

The rearrangement joins TRBV6-1 to TRBJ1-2; D gene unclear. The CDR3 extends over 14 amino acids. The ends were cut back, 7 bases at V and 7 bases at J, with 19 bases in the middle. From germline, CDR1 is MNHNS and CDR2 SASEGT. The CDR3 DNA reads TGTGCCAGCATTCACGGGTCTCCTAAGGTTGGCTACACCTTC. Its protein product is CASIHGSPKVGYTF.